This record looks at one T cell receptor beta chain sequence and its context. Its antigen is as yet unknown. A read error may produce the germline difference seen at one junction end. 60 Vbeta and 13 Jbeta primers were used in PCR. Original data processing: As a later analysis found, there were roughly 80 million unique TCR beta chains, of which around 10 million were shared. Some clones are missing from TCRdb's copy, which holds only in-frame ones; the method was immunoSEQ multiplex PCR. For V, J and clone size, that table is used; D and trimming come from the DNA. The sample lists some 170,000 clones, 75% to 85% seen once, with less than 15% in the top ten. This entry comes from a study of cytomegalovirus exposure and HLA in healthy donors. On the study more broadly: Unique TCR beta sequences numbering about 100 million came from about 179 million T cells in an earlier analysis. Study-level findings and limits: Among TCR beta chains, those listed as cytomegalovirus-associated numbered 164. In vitro, a few CMV-associated chains proved specific for CMV antigens.

The germline gives CDR1 SEHNR, CDR2 FQNEAQ (reference sequence). This CDR3 has 12 residues. The rearrangement links TRBV7-9 to TRBJ2-7, with TRBD1 matching 7 bases. Sequencing used PBMCs. The sequence was collected from a woman between 50 and 59 years old in good health and CMV-seronegative. The CDR3 spells CASSLRAGGFDF. For the CDR3, the DNA is TGTGCCAGCAGCTTACGGGCAGGGGGTTTCGACTTC.